This note documents a single T cell receptor beta chain sequence. Antigen: not known. V was pared by 10 bases and J by 3 bases, with 22 bases between. This CDR3 is built from 16 residues. Germline values: CDR1 MDHEN, CDR2 SYDVKM. Time point noted: persistent/refractory GD, antithyroid drugs over 5 years with positive TRAb. Extracted PBMC RNA gave rise to the TCR library. Per American Thyroid Association guidelines, Graves' disease was diagnosed. The patients were enrolled through endocrinology in Xi'an, China. The sample belongs to a study of regulatory T cells in long-lasting Graves disease. Across the whole study: Positivity for TSH receptor antibodies plus over 5 years of antithyroid drugs meant persistent Graves' disease. Regarding the study as a whole: Persistent Graves' patients showed less TCR diversity than newly diagnosed patients showed.

Building of the TCR beta libraries involved iRepertoire HTBI primers and Arm-PCR of CDR3 regions. MiXCR was run by TCRdb on the multiplex PCR reads, yielding one entry per CDR3 protein. The sample holds some 450,000 distinct CDR3 sequences; 20% to 30% are singletons and the top ten take 26%. The clonotype originates from a female donor with Graves disease. The sequenced sample was peripheral blood mononuclear cells (PBMCs), obtained when the disease was refractory, from a patient treated with antithyroid drugs. This chain links TRBV28 with TRBJ1-5; D is perhaps TRBD1 (5 bases). CDR3 region: CATLNGAGGANQPQHF. The CDR3 bases are TGTGCCACCCTAAATGGGGCAGGAGGGGCCAATCAGCCCCAGCATTTT.